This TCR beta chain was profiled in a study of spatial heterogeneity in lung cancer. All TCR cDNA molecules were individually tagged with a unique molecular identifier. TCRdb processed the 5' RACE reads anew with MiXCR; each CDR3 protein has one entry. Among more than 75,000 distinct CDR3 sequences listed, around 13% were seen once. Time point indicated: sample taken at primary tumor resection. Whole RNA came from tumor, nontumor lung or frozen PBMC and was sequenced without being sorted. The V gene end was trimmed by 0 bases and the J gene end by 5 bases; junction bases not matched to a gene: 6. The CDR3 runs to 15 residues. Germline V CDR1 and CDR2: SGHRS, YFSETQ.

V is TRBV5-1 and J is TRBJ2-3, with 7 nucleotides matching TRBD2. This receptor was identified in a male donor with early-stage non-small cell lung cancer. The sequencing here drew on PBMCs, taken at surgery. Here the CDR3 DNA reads TGCGCCAGCAGCTTGGATACTAGCGAGATAGATACGCAGTATTTT. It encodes CASSLDTSEIDTQYF. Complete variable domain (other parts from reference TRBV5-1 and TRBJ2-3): KAGVTQTPRYLIKTRGQQVTLSCSPISGHRSVSWYQQTPGQGLQFLFEYFSETQRNKGNFPGRFSGRQFSNSRSEMNVSTLELGDSALYLCASSLDTSEIDTQYFGPGTRLTVL.